What follows is one TCR beta chain and its context. Method: immunoSEQ multiplex PCR; TCRdb's copy keeps in-frame clones and lacks some. The sample includes around 10,000 clones, about 91% of them seen just once. The record originates from a study of graft-versus-host responses after intestinal transplantation. The CDR3 runs 15 residues. The germline V gene encodes CDR1 SGHTA and CDR2 FQGNSA. V gave up 1 base and J gave up 6 bases; unmatched junction bases: 0. The source material was PBMCs, sampled about 70 days after transplant. The V and J genes are TRBV7-2 and TRBJ2-4; 13 positions agree with TRBD2. This clonotype was obtained from a human patient who received an intestinal transplant, so some T cells may come from the graft donor. The CDR3 sequence: CASSLGLAGGNIQYF. The CDR3 DNA is TGTGCCAGCAGCTTAGGACTAGCGGGAGGAAACATTCAGTACTTC.